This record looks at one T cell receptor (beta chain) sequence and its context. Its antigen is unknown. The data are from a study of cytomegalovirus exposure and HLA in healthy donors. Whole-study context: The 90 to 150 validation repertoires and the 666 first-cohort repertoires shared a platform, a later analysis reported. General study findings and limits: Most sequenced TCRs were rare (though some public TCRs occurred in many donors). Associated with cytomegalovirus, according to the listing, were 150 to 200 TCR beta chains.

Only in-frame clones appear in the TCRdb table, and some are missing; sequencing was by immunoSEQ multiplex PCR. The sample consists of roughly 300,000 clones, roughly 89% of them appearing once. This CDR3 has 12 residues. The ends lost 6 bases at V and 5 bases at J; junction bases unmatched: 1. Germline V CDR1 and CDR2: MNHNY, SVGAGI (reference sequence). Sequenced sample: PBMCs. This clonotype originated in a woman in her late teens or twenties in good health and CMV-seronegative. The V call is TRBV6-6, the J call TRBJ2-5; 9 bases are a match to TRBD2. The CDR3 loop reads CASRREGETQYF. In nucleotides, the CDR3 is TGTGCCAGCAGGCGGGAGGGGGAGACCCAGTACTTC.